This T cell receptor (beta chain) originates from a study of cytomegalovirus exposure and HLA in healthy donors. The overall study: Inside one of the first data releases sat about 85 million unique TCRs taken from HLA-typed donors. Among the roughly 400 genotyped donors, over 70% were placed in the Caucasian-associated ancestry cluster.

This PCR relied on a set of 60 Vbeta primers and 13 Jbeta primers. Clones were read by immunoSEQ multiplex PCR, and TCRdb kept only the in-frame ones, dropping some. This sample has about 150,000 clones, with approximately 82% found just once. V was trimmed by 1 base and J by 6 bases, leaving 20 bases between them. The CDR3 loop spans 17 amino acids. CDR1 SGHNT and CDR2 YYREEE come from the germline V gene (reference sequence). Turning to this clone: Its antigen is currently unknown.

Findings and caveats of the study: Sequence variants that were highly shared formed a cluster that was likely a sequencing artifact. Analysis performed later found approximately 17,000 TCR beta sequences associated with HLA alleles at 0.05 false discovery rate.

The receptor was isolated from a man aged 18 to 30 in good health and CMV-seropositive. Specimen: PBMCs. This chain links TRBV5-4 with TRBJ2-1; D possibly corresponds to TRBD2 (6 bases). The CDR3 nucleotides are TGTGCCAGCAGCTTGTTATATCTGGCGGGAAATATCAATGAGCAGTTCTTC. Protein product: CASSLLYLAGNINEQFF.